This T cell receptor (beta chain) came from a study of T cells in Graves' hyperthyroidism and ophthalmopathy. The CDR3 is made up of 15 amino acids. The germline CDR1 and CDR2 sequences are LNHNV and YYDKDF (reference sequence). The junction had 8 bases not matched to a gene; V was cut back by 4 bases and J by 2 bases. From RNA transcripts, TCR beta CDR3 regions were amplified. The TCR CDR3 first-round RT-PCR relied on the HTBI primer set. One entry per CDR3 protein, called by TCRdb with MiXCR from the multiplex PCR reads. The sample holds about 700,000 distinct CDR3 sequences, around 15% seen once. The diagnostic basis comprised clinical symptoms, serum thyroxine and TRAb, thyroid ultrasound and orbital computed tomography.

The TCR originated in a woman aged 18-35 years with Graves' hyperthyroidism. The genes are TRBV15 and TRBJ2-7; TRBD1 aligns across 7 bases. Sample: blood. The CDR3 is CATSTEGQTPYEQYF. CDR3 in DNA: TGTGCCACCAGCACAGAGGGACAGACTCCCTACGAGCAGTACTTC.